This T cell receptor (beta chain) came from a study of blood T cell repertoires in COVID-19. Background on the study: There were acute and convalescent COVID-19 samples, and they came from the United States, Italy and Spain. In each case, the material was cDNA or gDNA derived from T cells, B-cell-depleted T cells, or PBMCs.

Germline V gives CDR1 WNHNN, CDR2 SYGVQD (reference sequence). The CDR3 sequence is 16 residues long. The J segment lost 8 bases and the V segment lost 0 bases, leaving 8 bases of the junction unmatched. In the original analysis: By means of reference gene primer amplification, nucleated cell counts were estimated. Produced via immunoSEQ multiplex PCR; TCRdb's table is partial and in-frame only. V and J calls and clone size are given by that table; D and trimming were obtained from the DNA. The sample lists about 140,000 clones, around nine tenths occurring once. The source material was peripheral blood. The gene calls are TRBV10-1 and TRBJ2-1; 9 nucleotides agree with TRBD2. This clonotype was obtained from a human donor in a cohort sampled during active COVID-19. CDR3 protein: CASSESQASGNDEQFF. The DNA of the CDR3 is TGCGCCAGCAGTGAGTCGCAGGCTAGCGGGAACGATGAGCAGTTCTTC.